The entry below gives a single TCR beta chain sequence along with its context. The record originates from a study of blood T cell repertoires in COVID-19. On the study more broadly: Sites in the United States, Italy and Spain provided acute and convalescent COVID-19 samples. T cells, B-cell-depleted T cells, or PBMCs supplied cDNA or gDNA.

In the original analysis: Nucleated cell counts were estimated from reference gene primer amplification. Measured with immunoSEQ multiplex PCR; TCRdb has only the in-frame clones, and not every one. V and J calls and clone size are those listed in that table; D and trimming were worked out from the DNA. The sample holds around 250,000 clones, more than 85% seen once. The V segment lost 5 bases and the J segment 7 bases; nucleotides outside the gene matches: 4. There are 13 residues in the CDR3. Germline CDR1 SGHDN, CDR2 FVKESK. The receptor's source is a woman in her sixties or seventies with active or convalescent COVID-19. The sequencing input was peripheral blood. The chain has TRBV14 and TRBJ1-2; 10 nucleotides line up with TRBD1. The CDR3 loop reads CASSWDRGFGYTF. For the CDR3, the DNA is TGTGCCAGCAGCTGGGACAGGGGATTTGGCTACACCTTC.